The source of this T cell receptor beta chain is a study of blood T cells in healthy people across ages. From germline, CDR1 is SGHDN and CDR2 FVKESK. CDR3 length equals 13 residues. Trimming pared 2 bases from V and 6 bases from J, leaving 11 bases between. Study results and limitations: Age advanced and TCR beta diversity per million T cells fell, roughly linearly. The percentage of naive T cells correlated strongly with TCR beta diversity.

This clonotype was counted once. The antigen remains undetermined. A second about 7 to 11 cycle PCR used barcoded and J-beta primers. One entry per CDR3 protein results from TCRdb running MiXCR on the 5' RACE reads. The sample lists some 750,000 distinct CDR3 sequences; around a fifth were seen once. Isolated PBMCs totaled at least 6 million in each sample. The V gene is TRBV14, the J gene TRBJ2-7; D possibly uses TRBD1 or TRBD2 (6 bases each). This clonotype was sampled from a man between 65 and 79 years old in good health. The material sequenced was blood. CDR3: CASSQIRGLEQYF. The CDR3 coding sequence is TGTGCCAGCAGCCAAATCCGGGGGCTCGAGCAGTACTTC. The whole variable domain, filled in from reference TRBV14 and TRBJ2-7, reads EAGVTQFPSHSVIEKGQTVTLRCDPISGHDNLYWYRRVMGKEIKFLLHFVKESKQDESGMPNNRFLAERTGGTYSTLKVQPAELEDSGVYFCASSQIRGLEQYFGPGTRLTVT.